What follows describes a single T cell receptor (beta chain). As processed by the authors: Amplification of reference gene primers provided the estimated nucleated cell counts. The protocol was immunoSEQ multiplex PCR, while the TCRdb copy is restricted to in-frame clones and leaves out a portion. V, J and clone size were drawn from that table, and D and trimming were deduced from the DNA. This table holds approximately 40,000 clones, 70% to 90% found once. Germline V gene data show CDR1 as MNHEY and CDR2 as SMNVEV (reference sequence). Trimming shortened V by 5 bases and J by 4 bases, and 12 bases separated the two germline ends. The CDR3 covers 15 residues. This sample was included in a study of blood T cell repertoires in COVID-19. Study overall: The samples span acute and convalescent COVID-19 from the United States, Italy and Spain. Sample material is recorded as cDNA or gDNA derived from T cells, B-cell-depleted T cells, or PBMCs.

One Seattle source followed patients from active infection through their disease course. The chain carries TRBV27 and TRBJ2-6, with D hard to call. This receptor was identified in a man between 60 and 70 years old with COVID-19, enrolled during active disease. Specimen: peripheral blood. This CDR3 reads CASSPRSLGANVLTF. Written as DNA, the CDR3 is TGTGCCAGCAGTCCACGTAGCTTGGGGGCCAACGTCCTGACTTTC.